A single T cell receptor (beta chain) is shown here with its context. Its antigen remains unidentified. The sample originates from a study of Tregs in tolerant kidney transplant recipients. Study results and caveats: For some patients, primers changed over time, blocking nucleotide-level comparison.

Unstimulated regulatory T cells (CD4+CD25+CD127-), CD4+CD25- non-regulatory cells, CD4 and CD8 cells were FACS-sorted from thawed PBMCs. Method: immunoSEQ multiplex PCR; TCRdb's copy keeps in-frame clones and lacks some. Among around 85,000 clones listed, 75% to 95% were seen once. This CDR3 comprises 16 residues. Germline V gene sequence: CDR1 SGHTA, CDR2 FQGTGA. With 1 base removed from V and 3 bases from J, the gap between germline ends came to 16 bases. This TCR was recovered from a human donor who received a combined kidney and bone marrow transplant. J is TRBJ2-7 and V is TRBV7-3; D ambiguous. The input for sequencing was Tregs from blood, taken before the transplant. Here the CDR3 reads CASSLSGPPLNYEQYF. CDR3 nucleotides: TGTGCCAGCAGCTTAAGTGGGCCACCCCTTAACTACGAGCAGTACTTC. The full variable domain, with the rest looked up from reference TRBV7-3 and TRBJ2-7, is GAGVSQTPSNKVTEKGKYVELRCDPISGHTALYWYRQSLGQGPEFLIYFQGTGAADDSGLPNDRFFAVRPEGSVSTLKIQRTERGDSAVYLCASSLSGPPLNYEQYFGPGTRLTVT.